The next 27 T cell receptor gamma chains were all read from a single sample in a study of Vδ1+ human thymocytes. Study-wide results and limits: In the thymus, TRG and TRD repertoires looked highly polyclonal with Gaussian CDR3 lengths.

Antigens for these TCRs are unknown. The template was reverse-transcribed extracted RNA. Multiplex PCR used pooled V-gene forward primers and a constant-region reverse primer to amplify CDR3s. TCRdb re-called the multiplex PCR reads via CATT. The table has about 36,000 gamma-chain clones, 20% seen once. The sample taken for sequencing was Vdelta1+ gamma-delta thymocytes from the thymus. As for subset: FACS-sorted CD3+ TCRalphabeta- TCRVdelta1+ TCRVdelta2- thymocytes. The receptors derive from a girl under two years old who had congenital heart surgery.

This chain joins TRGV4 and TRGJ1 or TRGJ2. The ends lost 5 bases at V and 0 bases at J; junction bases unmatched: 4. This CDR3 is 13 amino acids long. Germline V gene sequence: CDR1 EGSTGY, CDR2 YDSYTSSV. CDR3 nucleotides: TGTGCCACCTGGGTAACGAATTATTATAAGAAACTCTTT. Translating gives CATWVTNYYKKLF.

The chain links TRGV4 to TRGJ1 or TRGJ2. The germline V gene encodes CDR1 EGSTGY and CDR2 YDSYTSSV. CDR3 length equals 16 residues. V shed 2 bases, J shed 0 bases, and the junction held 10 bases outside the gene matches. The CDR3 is CATWDAIIPNYYKKLF. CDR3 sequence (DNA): TGTGCCACCTGGGATGCGATCATCCCGAATTATTATAAGAAACTCTTT.

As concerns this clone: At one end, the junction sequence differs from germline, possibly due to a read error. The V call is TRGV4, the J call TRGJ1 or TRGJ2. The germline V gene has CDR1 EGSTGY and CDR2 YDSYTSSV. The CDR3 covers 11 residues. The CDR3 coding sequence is TGTGCCACCCGGGATGCCCTAAAGAAACTCTTT. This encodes CATRDALKKLF.

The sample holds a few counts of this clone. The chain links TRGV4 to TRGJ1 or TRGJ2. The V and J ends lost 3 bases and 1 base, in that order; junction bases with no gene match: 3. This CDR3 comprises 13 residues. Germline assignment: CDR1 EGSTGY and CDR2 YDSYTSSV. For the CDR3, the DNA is TGTGCCACCTGGGATCGTAATTATTATAAGAAACTCTTT. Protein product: CATWDRNYYKKLF.

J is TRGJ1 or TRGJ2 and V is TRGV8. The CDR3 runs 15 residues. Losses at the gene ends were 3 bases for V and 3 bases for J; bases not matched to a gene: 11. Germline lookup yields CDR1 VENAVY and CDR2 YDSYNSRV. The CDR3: CATWDRHSSYYKKLF. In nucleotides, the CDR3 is TGTGCCACCTGGGATCGGCACTCCTCTTATTATAAGAAACTCTTT.

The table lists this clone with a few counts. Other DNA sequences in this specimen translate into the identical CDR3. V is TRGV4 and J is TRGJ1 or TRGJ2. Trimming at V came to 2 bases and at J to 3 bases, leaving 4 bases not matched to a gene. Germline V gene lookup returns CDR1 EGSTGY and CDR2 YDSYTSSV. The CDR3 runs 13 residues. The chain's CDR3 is CATWDESYYKKLF. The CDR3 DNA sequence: TGTGCCACCTGGGATGAGTCTTATTATAAGAAACTCTTT.

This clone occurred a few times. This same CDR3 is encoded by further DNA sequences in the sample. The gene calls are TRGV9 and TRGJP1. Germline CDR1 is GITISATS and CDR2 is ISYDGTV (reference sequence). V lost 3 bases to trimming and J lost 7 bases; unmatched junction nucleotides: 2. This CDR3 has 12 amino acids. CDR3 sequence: CALWEHGWFKIF. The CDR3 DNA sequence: TGTGCCTTGTGGGAGCATGGTTGGTTCAAGATATTT.

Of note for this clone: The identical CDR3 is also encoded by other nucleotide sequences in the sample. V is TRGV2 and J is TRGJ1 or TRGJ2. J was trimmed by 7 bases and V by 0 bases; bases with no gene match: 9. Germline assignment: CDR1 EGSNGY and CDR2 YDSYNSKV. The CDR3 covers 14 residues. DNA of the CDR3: TGTGCCACCTGGGACGGGCCATTAGGGTATAAGAAACTCTTT. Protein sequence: CATWDGPLGYKKLF.

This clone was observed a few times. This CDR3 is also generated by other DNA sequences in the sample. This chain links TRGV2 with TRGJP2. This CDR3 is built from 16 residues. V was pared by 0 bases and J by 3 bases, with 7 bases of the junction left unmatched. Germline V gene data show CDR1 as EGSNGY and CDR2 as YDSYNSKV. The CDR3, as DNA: TGTGCCACCTGGGACGGGCCGCGGGGTAGTGATTGGATCAAGACGTTT. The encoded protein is CATWDGPRGSDWIKTF.

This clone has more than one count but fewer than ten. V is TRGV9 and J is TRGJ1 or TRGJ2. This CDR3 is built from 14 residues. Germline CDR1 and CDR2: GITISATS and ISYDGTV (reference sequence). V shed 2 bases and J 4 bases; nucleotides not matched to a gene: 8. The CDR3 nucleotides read TGTGCCTTGTGGGAGGCCCGGCAGTATTATAAGAAACTCTTT. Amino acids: CALWEARQYYKKLF.

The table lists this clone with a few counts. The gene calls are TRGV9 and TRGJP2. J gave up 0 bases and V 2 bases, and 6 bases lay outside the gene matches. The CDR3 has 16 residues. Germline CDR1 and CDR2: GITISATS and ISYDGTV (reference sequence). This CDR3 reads CALWEGFYSSDWIKTF. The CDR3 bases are TGTGCCTTGTGGGAGGGCTTCTATAGTAGTGATTGGATCAAGACGTTT.

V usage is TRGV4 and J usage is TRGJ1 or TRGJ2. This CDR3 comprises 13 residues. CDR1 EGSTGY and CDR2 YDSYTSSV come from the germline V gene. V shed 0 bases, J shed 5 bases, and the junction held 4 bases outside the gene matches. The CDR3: CATWDGEDYKKLF. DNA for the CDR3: TGTGCCACCTGGGATGGGGAGGATTATAAGAAACTCTTT.

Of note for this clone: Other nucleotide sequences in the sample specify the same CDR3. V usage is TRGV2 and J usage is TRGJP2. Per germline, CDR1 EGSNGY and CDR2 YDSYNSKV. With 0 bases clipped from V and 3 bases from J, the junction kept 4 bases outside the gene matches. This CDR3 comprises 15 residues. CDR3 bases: TGTGCCACCTGGGACGGGGGCGGTAGTGATTGGATCAAGACGTTT. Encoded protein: CATWDGGGSDWIKTF.

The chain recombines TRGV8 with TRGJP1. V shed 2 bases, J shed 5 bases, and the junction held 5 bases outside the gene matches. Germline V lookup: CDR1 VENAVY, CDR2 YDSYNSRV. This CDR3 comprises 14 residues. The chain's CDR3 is CATWDNETGWFKIF. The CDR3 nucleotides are TGTGCCACCTGGGATAATGAAACTGGTTGGTTCAAGATATTT.

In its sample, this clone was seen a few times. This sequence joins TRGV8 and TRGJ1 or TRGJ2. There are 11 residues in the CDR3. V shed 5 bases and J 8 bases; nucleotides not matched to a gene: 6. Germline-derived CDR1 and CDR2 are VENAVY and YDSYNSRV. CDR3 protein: CATWGTDKKLF. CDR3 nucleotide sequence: TGTGCCACCTGGGGCACCGATAAGAAACTCTTT.

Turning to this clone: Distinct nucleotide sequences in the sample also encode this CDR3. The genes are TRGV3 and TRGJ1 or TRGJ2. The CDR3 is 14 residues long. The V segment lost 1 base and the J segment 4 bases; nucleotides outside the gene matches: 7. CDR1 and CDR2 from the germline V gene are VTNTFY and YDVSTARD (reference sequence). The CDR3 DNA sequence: TGTGCCACCTGGGACAGCCTCCCATATTATAAGAAACTCTTT. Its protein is CATWDSLPYYKKLF.

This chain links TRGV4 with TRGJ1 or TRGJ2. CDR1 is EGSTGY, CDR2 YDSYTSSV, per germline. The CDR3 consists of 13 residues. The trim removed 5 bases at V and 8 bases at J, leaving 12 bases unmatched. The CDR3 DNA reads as TGTGCCACCTGGGCCTCGCGGGGAAATAAGAAACTCTTT. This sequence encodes CATWASRGNKKLF.

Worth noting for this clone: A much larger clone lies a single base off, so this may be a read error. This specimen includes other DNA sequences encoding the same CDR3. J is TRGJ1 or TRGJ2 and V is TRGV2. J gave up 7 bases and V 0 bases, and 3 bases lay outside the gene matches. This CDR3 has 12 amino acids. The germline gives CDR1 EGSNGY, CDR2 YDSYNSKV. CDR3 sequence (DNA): TGTGCCACCTGGGACGGGAAGTATAAGAAACTCTTT. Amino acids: CATWDGKYKKLF.

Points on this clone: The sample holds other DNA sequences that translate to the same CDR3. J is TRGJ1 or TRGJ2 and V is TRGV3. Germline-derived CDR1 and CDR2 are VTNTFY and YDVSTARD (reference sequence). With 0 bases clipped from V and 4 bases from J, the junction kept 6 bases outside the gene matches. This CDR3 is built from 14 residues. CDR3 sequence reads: CATWDRPGYYKKLF. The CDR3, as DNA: TGTGCCACCTGGGACAGGCCAGGGTATTATAAGAAACTCTTT.

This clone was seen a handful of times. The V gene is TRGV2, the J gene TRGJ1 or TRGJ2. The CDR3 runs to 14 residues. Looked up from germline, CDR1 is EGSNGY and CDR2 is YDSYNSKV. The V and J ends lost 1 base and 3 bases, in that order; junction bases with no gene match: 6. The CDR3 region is CATWDGAAYYKKLF. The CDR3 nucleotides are TGTGCCACCTGGGACGGCGCTGCTTATTATAAGAAACTCTTT.

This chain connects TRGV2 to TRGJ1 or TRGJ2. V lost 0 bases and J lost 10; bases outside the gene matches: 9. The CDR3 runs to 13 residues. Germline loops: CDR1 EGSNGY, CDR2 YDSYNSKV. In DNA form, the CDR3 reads TGTGCCACCTGGGACGGGCGGCTAGGCAAGAAACTCTTT. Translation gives CATWDGRLGKKLF.

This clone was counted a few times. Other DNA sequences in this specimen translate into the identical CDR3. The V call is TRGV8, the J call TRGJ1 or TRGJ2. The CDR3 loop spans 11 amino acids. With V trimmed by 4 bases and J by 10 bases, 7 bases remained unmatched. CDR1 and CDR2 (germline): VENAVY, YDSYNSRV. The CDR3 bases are TGTGCCACCTGGGACCCCTTGAAGAAACTCTTT. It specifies CATWDPLKKLF.

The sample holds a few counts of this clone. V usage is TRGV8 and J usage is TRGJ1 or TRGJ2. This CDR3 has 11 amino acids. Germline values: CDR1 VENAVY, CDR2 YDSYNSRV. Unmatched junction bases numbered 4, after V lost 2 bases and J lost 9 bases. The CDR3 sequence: CATWDMVKKLF. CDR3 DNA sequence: TGTGCCACCTGGGATATGGTTAAGAAACTCTTT.

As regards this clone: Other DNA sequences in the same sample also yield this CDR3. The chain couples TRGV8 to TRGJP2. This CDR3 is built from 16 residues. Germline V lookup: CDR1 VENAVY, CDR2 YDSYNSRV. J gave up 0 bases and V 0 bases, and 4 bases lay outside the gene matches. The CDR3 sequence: CATWDRGDSSDWIKTF. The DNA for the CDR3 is TGTGCCACCTGGGATAGGGGGGATAGTAGTGATTGGATCAAGACGTTT.

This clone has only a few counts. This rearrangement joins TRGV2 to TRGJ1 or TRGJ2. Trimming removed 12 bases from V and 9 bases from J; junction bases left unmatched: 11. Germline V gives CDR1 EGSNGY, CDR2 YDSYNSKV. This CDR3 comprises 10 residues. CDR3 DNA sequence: TGTGCCCCTGACCCCCGTAAGAAACTCTTT. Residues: CAPDPRKKLF.

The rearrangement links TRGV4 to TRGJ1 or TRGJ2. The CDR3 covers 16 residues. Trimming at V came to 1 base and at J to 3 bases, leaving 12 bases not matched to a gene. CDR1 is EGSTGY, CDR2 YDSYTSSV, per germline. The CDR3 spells CATWDGPPLSYYKKLF. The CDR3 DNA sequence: TGTGCCACCTGGGATGGACCCCCACTATCTTATTATAAGAAACTCTTT.

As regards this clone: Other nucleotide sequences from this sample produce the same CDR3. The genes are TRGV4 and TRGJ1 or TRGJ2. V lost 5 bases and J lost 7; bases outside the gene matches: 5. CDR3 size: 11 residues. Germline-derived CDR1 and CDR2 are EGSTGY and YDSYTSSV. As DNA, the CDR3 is TGTGCCACCTGGGTGCTGTATAAGAAACTCTTT. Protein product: CATWVLYKKLF.